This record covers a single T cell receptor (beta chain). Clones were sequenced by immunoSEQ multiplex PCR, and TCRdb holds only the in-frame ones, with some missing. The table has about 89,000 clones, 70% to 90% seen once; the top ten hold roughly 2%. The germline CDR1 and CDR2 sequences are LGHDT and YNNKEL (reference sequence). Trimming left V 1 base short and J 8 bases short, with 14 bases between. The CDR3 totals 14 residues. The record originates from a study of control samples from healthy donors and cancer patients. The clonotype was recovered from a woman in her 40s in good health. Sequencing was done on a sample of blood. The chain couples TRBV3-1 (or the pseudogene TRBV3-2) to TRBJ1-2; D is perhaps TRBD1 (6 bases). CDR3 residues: CASSQVVGAPGYTF. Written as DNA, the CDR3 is TGTGCCAGCAGCCAAGTCGTGGGGGCGCCCGGCTACACCTTC.